This TCR beta chain was found in a study of blood T cell repertoires in COVID-19. As for the study in general: Both acute and convalescent COVID-19 samples were obtained from the United States, Italy and Spain. Sources were T cells, B-cell-depleted T cells, or PBMCs; the material itself was cDNA or gDNA.

TCRdb's copy holds only in-frame clones and misses some; the assay was immunoSEQ multiplex PCR. The repertoire holds approximately 300,000 clones, with roughly four fifths as singletons. Germline V lookup: CDR1 GTSNPN, CDR2 SVGIG (reference sequence). The CDR3 totals 13 residues, both ends included. A note on this clone: The CDR3 end shows no conserved phenylalanine or tryptophan, and so a read error is likely. The limits of the CDR3 on the DNA are not certain, so only TCRdb's listed CDR3 is given.

The source material was peripheral blood. This TCR derives from a person aged 70 to 85 with COVID-19, enrolled during active disease. This chain joins TRBV30 and TRBJ1-2. The CDR3 loop reads CAWSVRGAGVRFS.